This is a list of T cell receptor beta chains from one sample in a study of cytomegalovirus exposure and HLA in healthy donors. Here immunoSEQ multiplex PCR was the method, and the copy in TCRdb shows in-frame clones only, minus some. The table records around 190,000 clones, around 77% of them present only once. Sample: PBMCs. These receptors were taken from a woman aged 30 to 39 in good health and CMV-seronegative. Each CDR3 is given with its conserved first and last residue. D genes are given only for firm matches. The size entry is marked missing in some rows and otherwise reads once, few, many or a size class.

clone_size d_call j_call v_call cdr3_aa cdr3_nt
NA TRBD1 TRBJ1-1 TRBV5-1 CASSLTGENTEAFF TGCGCCAGCAGCTTGACAGGGGAGAACACTGAAGCTTTCTTT
NA NA TRBJ2-3 TRBV7-2 CASRTAGGIDTQYF TGTGCCAGCAGGACTGCTGGAGGGATAGATACGCAGTATTTT
NA TRBD1 TRBJ2-2 TRBV7-9 CASSPGTGVIAGELFF TGTGCCAGCAGCCCCGGAACAGGGGTTATCGCCGGGGAGCTGTTTTTT
NA NA TRBJ1-3 TRBV7-6 CASSLAGGTSSGNTIYF TGTGCCAGCAGCTTAGCGGGGGGGACATCCTCTGGAAACACCATATATTTT
NA NA TRBJ2-7 TRBV5-6 CASSFGQSVSYEQYF TGTGCCAGCAGCTTCGGACAGTCGGTCTCCTACGAGCAGTACTTC
NA NA TRBJ2-1 TRBV27 CASSPAYNEQFF TGTGCCAGCAGCCCGGCCTACAATGAGCAGTTCTTC
NA NA TRBJ2-4 TRBV5-1 CASSLGVTKNIQYF TGCGCCAGCAGCTTAGGGGTAACCAAAAACATTCAGTACTTC
NA NA TRBJ2-2 TRBV6-6 CASTLRIGTNTGELFF TGTGCCAGCACTTTGAGGATCGGCACGAACACCGGGGAGCTGTTTTTT
NA NA TRBJ1-5 TRBV23-1 CASSQLGQQNQPQHF TGCGCCAGCAGTCAATTGGGCCAGCAGAATCAGCCCCAGCATTTT
NA TRBD2 TRBJ2-3 TRBV7-9 CASSLAGTSGGDTQYF TGTGCCAGCAGCTTAGCGGGGACTAGCGGGGGTGATACGCAGTATTTT
NA NA TRBJ1-5 TRBV6-5 CASSYGTGPNQPQHF TGTGCCAGCAGTTACGGAACAGGCCCCAATCAGCCCCAGCATTTT
once NA TRBJ1-4 TRBV10-3 CAISASSTLRNEKLFF TGTGCCATCAGTGCTAGCTCGACACTTCGTAATGAAAAGCTGTTTTTT
NA NA TRBJ2-7 TRBV5-1 CASREGSEQYF TGCGCCAGCAGGGAGGGAAGCGAGCAGTACTTC
NA TRBD1 TRBJ2-1 TRBV29-1 CSVVGFLGQGYNEQFF TGCAGCGTTGTAGGTTTTTTGGGACAGGGGTACAATGAGCAGTTCTTC
NA TRBD1 TRBJ2-5 TRBV9 CASSVGTGGEETQYF TGTGCCAGCAGCGTAGGAACAGGGGGCGAAGAGACCCAGTACTTC
NA NA TRBJ2-2 TRBV5-1 CASSLAGAATGELFF TGCGCCAGCAGCTTGGCAGGGGCGGCCACCGGGGAGCTGTTTTTT
NA NA TRBJ1-3 TRBV6-1 CASMRQGLYTIYF TGTGCCAGCATGAGGCAGGGGTTATACACCATATATTTT